The entry below gives a single T cell receptor beta chain sequence along with its context. The data derive from a study of post-analysis software for immune sequencing data. Unique molecular identifiers were built into the TCR beta cDNA libraries. A single record per CDR3 protein comes from TCRdb applying MiXCR to the PCR reads. This table holds approximately 690,000 distinct CDR3 sequences, 59% found once. This sequence originates from a girl aged 2-10 years with multiple sclerosis. The specimen sequenced was blood.

The CDR3 coding sequence is TGTGCCAGCCTCCAGGGTGGGGGCACAGATACGCAGTATTTT. Amino acids: CASLQGGGTDTQYF. The chain combines TRBV28 with TRBJ2-3; D might be TRBD1 (5 bases). The V and J ends lost 8 bases and 1 base respectively, with 13 bases between them. Germline V gene sequence: CDR1 MDHEN, CDR2 SYDVKM. CDR3 size: 14 residues.